These 26 T cell receptor beta chains share one sample of origin, sequenced in a study of blood T cell repertoires in COVID-19. Sequencing was performed with immunoSEQ multiplex PCR; in TCRdb, only in-frame clones are kept and a portion is missing. The data contain roughly 100,000 clones, roughly 92% of them singletons. Sequenced: peripheral blood. The receptors shown here come from a middle-aged man with active COVID-19.

The rearrangement joins TRBV5-1 to TRBJ2-3; possibly TRBD1 for D (5 bases). CDR3 length equals 16 residues. Germline V CDR1 and CDR2: SGHRS, YFSETQ. V was cut by 0 bases and J by 5 bases, with 16 bases left in between. This chain's CDR3 is CASSLAPRGTGDTQYF. Here the CDR3 DNA reads TGCGCCAGCAGCTTGGCCCCAAGGGGTACCGGAGATACGCAGTATTTT.

This sequence joins TRBV7-9 and TRBJ2-7; TRBD1 matches 7 bases. Trimming at V came to 4 bases and at J to 6 bases, leaving 6 bases not matched to a gene. The germline gives CDR1 SEHNR, CDR2 FQNEAQ (reference sequence). The CDR3 totals 13 residues. The CDR3 is CASSYTGALEQYF. In DNA form, the CDR3 reads TGTGCCAGCAGCTATACAGGGGCTCTCGAGCAGTACTTC.

J is TRBJ1-5 and V is TRBV19, with D unresolved. The CDR3 runs to 13 residues. Trimming pared 7 bases from V and 0 bases from J, leaving 7 bases between. The germline CDR1 and CDR2 sequences are LNHDA and SQIVND (reference sequence). The CDR3 nucleotides are TGTGCCAGTATCGGTAATAGCAATCAGCCCCAGCATTTT. Translation gives CASIGNSNQPQHF. Variable domain in full (rest from reference TRBV19 and TRBJ1-5): DGGITQSPKYLFRKEGQNVTLSCEQNLNHDAMYWYRQDPGQGLRLIYYSQIVNDFQKGDIAEGYSVSREKKESFPLTVTSAQKNPTAFYLCASIGNSNQPQHFGDGTRLSIL.

The J gene is TRBJ2-5, the V gene TRBV7-9; D might be TRBD2 (5 bases). This CDR3 spans 14 amino acids. Trimming cost V 6 bases and J 5 bases, with 16 bases left between them. Germline loops: CDR1 SEHNR, CDR2 FQNEAQ (reference sequence). DNA of the CDR3: TGTGCCAGCAGTTACCGGACTGCCTCGGAGACCCAGTACTTC. Protein sequence: CASSYRTASETQYF.

This clone came up many times. This sequence joins TRBV28 and TRBJ2-7, with 10 bases that match TRBD1. The V gene's germline CDR1 is MDHEN and CDR2 SYDVKM. CDR3 size: 14 residues. The trim removed 7 bases at V and 6 bases at J, leaving 9 bases unmatched. CDR3 DNA sequence: TGTGCCAGCACCTCCGGGGGACAGGGGCCCGAGCAGTACTTC. It specifies CASTSGGQGPEQYF.

The chain uses TRBV28 and TRBJ1-6, with D perhaps matching TRBD1 (5 bases). Germline assignment: CDR1 MDHEN and CDR2 SYDVKM. This CDR3 spans 15 amino acids. V shed 7 bases and J shed 13 bases, with 23 bases lying between them. CDR3 protein: CASTPPGRGVFPLHF. Written as DNA, the CDR3 is TGTGCCAGCACCCCCCCGGGGAGGGGCGTTTTTCCCCTCCACTTT. Full variable domain (outside the CDR3, taken from reference TRBV28 and TRBJ1-6): DVKVTQSSRYLVKRTGEKVFLECVQDMDHENMFWYRQDPGLGLRLIYFSYDVKMKEKGDIPEGYSVSREKKERFSLILESASTNQTSMYLCASTPPGRGVFPLHFGNGTRLTVT.

The V and J genes are TRBV7-9 and TRBJ2-3; TRBD2 matches 11 bases. Trimming cost V 4 bases and J 0 bases; bases outside gene matches: 6. The CDR3 has 17 amino acids. Germline CDR1 is SEHNR and CDR2 is FQNEAQ (reference sequence). The CDR3 loop is CASSWNSGRVSTDTQYF. The CDR3 DNA follows: TGTGCCAGCAGCTGGAATAGCGGGAGGGTAAGCACAGATACGCAGTATTTT.

The chain links TRBV7-9 to TRBJ1-1, with 10 bases aligning to TRBD1. The CDR3 totals 14 residues. Germline V gives CDR1 SEHNR, CDR2 FQNEAQ (reference sequence). V shed 5 bases, J shed 5 bases, and the junction held 5 bases outside the gene matches. The CDR3 region has the DNA TGTGCCAGCAGCCCACGGACAGGGGGGACTGAAGCTTTCTTT. Its protein is CASSPRTGGTEAFF.

V and J are TRBV6-5 and TRBJ2-7, with D possibly TRBD1 on 5 matching bases. V was pared by 7 bases and J by 2 bases, with 12 bases between. Germline V lookup: CDR1 MNHEY, CDR2 SVGAGI. This CDR3 is 13 amino acids long. The CDR3 loop is CASNSGSTYEQYF. CDR3 nucleotides: TGTGCCAGCAATTCAGGGTCTACCTACGAGCAGTACTTC.

The chain links TRBV9 to TRBJ2-3; 10 bases align to TRBD2. Germline V CDR1 and CDR2: SGDLS, YYNGEE. The CDR3 sequence is 15 residues long. The ends lost 2 bases at V and 3 bases at J; junction bases unmatched: 3. Here the CDR3 reads CASSVGLAATDTQYF. The CDR3 coding sequence is TGTGCCAGCAGCGTTGGACTAGCGGCGACAGATACGCAGTATTTT.

V is TRBV5-4 and J is TRBJ2-2, with D perhaps matching TRBD1 (6 bases). Trimming stripped 2 bases from V and 4 bases from J, with 6 bases between. The germline V gene encodes CDR1 SGHNT and CDR2 YYREEE (reference sequence). This CDR3 is 13 amino acids long. The CDR3 loop is CASSLGGTGELFF. In nucleotides, the CDR3 is TGTGCCAGCAGCTTAGGGGGCACCGGGGAGCTGTTTTTT.

The CDR3 reads CASSFGTGANEQFF. The CDR3 region has the DNA TGTGCCAGCAGTTTCGGGACAGGGGCAAATGAGCAGTTCTTC. This chain uses TRBV27 with TRBJ2-1, with 10 bases that match TRBD1. The germline V gene encodes CDR1 MNHEY and CDR2 SMNVEV (reference sequence). CDR3 length: 14 residues. V was clipped by 3 bases and J by 7 bases; unmatched bases: 3.

This clone was seen only once. The V gene is TRBV4-1, the J gene TRBJ2-1; 12 bases map to TRBD2. J lost 4 bases, V lost 6 bases, and 1 base had no gene match. The CDR3 runs to 14 residues. Germline V gene sequence: CDR1 MGHRA, CDR2 YSYEKL. CDR3 amino acids: CASRGLAGYNEQFF. CDR3 bases: TGCGCCAGCAGGGGACTAGCGGGTTACAATGAGCAGTTCTTC.

V is TRBV3-1 (or the pseudogene TRBV3-2) and J is TRBJ2-7; D is ambiguous. Per germline, CDR1 LGHDT and CDR2 YNNKEL (reference sequence). This CDR3 comprises 14 residues. V lost 4 bases, J lost 0 bases, and 10 bases lay in between. CDR3 protein: CASSPIAASYEQYF. The CDR3 DNA reads TGTGCCAGCAGCCCTATAGCAGCCTCCTACGAGCAGTACTTC.

The chain uses TRBV28 and TRBJ1-2; D is uncertain. Germline values: CDR1 MDHEN, CDR2 SYDVKM. This CDR3 spans 12 amino acids. V was pared by 4 bases and J by 13 bases, with 16 bases between. CDR3 DNA sequence: TGTGCCAGCAGTTCCGGACTAACCTTTGGCACCTTC. It yields the protein CASSSGLTFGTF.

The chain links TRBV28 to TRBJ1-1; D is unclear. CDR3 length: 12 amino acids. Per the germline V gene, CDR1 is MDHEN and CDR2 is SYDVKM. V was trimmed by 3 bases and J by 11 bases, leaving 13 bases between them. The DNA for the CDR3 is TGTGCCAGCAGTTTGCGGTCCAGTCGCGCTTTCTTT. Its translation is CASSLRSSRAFF.

The gene calls are TRBV5-1 and TRBJ1-2; D is uncertain. The length of the CDR3 is 14 residues. V was shortened by 0 bases and J by 5 bases, with 11 bases between the two germline ends. The V gene's germline CDR1 is SGHRS and CDR2 YFSETQ. For the CDR3, the DNA is TGCGCCAGCAGCTTGGGATCTGCCAGGTATGGCTACACCTTC. Its translation is CASSLGSARYGYTF.

This chain connects TRBV5-1 to TRBJ1-1; D gene uncertain. Germline loops: CDR1 SGHRS, CDR2 YFSETQ. The CDR3 totals 16 residues. Trimming shortened V by 9 bases and J by 1 base, and 22 bases separated the two germline ends. CDR3 coding DNA: TGCGCCACAACCGGCGGCACCTCATTCGGGAACACTGAAGCTTTCTTT. Protein sequence: CATTGGTSFGNTEAFF.

This CDR3 is CASSSHLAGETGELFF. The CDR3 region has the DNA TGTGCCAGCAGTTCCCACCTAGCGGGAGAAACCGGGGAGCTGTTTTTT. The genes are TRBV6-2 or TRBV6-3 and TRBJ2-2; TRBD2 aligns across 10 bases. The CDR3 sequence is 16 residues long. CDR1 is MNHEY and CDR2 is SVGEGT in the germline V gene. With 4 bases clipped from V and 5 bases from J, the junction kept 7 bases outside the gene matches.

This clone was recorded once. The chain couples TRBV19 to TRBJ1-2, with no clear D. The CDR3 covers 17 residues. V gave up 7 bases and J gave up 2 bases, with 23 bases separating them. Germline CDR1 and CDR2: LNHDA and SQIVND (reference sequence). CDR3 nucleotide sequence: TGTGCCAGTACGATCGGGAGATCTGGGCAGGCGAACTATGGCTACACCTTC. It translates to CASTIGRSGQANYGYTF.

This sequence joins TRBV28 and TRBJ1-6, with unresolved D. Trimming removed 6 bases from V and 3 bases from J, with 9 bases in between. The V gene's germline CDR1 is MDHEN and CDR2 SYDVKM. CDR3 length equals 14 residues. CDR3 nucleotide sequence: TGTGCCAGCAGCTATCCGGGCTATAATTCACCCCTCCACTTT. Its translation is CASSYPGYNSPLHF.

This clone appeared a single time. The chain carries TRBV5-1 and TRBJ2-1; TRBD2 matches 7 bases. The CDR3 extends over 15 amino acids. Germline CDR1 reads SGHRS; CDR2 reads YFSETQ. The J segment lost 8 bases and the V segment lost 4 bases, leaving 12 bases of the junction unmatched. The CDR3 reads CASSATGRGIHEQFF. The CDR3 DNA sequence: TGCGCCAGCAGCGCGACGGGGAGGGGAATACATGAGCAGTTCTTC.

This clone was detected a few times. The J gene is TRBJ1-3, the V gene TRBV5-1; D remains ambiguous. The CDR3 length is 15 residues. The germline CDR1 and CDR2 sequences are SGHRS and YFSETQ. With 0 bases removed from V and 0 bases from J, the gap between germline ends came to 7 bases. CDR3 coding DNA: TGCGCCAGCAGCTTGGGCGGCAGCTCTGGAAACACCATATATTTT. It encodes CASSLGGSSGNTIYF.

The chain's CDR3 is CASSLESGSYNEQFF. The CDR3 DNA reads TGTGCCAGCAGCTTGGAAAGCGGGAGCTACAATGAGCAGTTCTTC. The chain combines TRBV5-8 with TRBJ2-1; the match to TRBD2 covers 8 bases. Germline values: CDR1 SGHTS, CDR2 YDEGEE. J gave up 3 bases and V 0 bases, and 2 bases lay outside the gene matches. The CDR3 totals 15 residues.

This clone was detected only once. The gene calls are TRBV15 and TRBJ2-7; TRBD1 matches 10 bases. Germline CDR1 reads LNHNV; CDR2 reads YYDKDF (reference sequence). This CDR3 is 15 amino acids long. With 1 base clipped from V and 6 bases from J, the junction kept 6 bases outside the gene matches. The CDR3 region has the DNA TGTGCCACCAGCAGAGGGGGGGACAGGGGAAGCGAGCAGTACTTC. The encoded protein is CATSRGGDRGSEQYF.

The chain uses TRBV28 and TRBJ1-5; weak D call: TRBD1 (6 bases). Germline CDR1 MDHEN, CDR2 SYDVKM. The CDR3 is 15 residues long. Trimming took off 6 bases at V and 4 bases at J, with 16 bases between the two ends. The DNA of the CDR3 is TGTGCCAGCAGAGAGGGGGTTTTGGGGAATCAGCCCCAGCATTTT. It translates to CASREGVLGNQPQHF.